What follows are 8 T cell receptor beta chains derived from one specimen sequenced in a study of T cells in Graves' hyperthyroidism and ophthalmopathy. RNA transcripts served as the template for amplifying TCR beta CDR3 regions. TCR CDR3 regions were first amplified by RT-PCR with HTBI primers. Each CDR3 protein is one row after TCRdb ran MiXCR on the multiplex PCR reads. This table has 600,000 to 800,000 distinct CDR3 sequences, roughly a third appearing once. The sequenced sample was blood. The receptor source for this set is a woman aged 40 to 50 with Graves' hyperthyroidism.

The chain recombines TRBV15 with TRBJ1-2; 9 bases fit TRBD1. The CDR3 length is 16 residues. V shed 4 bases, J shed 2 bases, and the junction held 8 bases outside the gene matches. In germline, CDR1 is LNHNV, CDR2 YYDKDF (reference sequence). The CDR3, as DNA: TGTGCCACCAGCATAACGGGACAGGGACCAAACTATGGCTACACCTTC. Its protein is CATSITGQGPNYGYTF. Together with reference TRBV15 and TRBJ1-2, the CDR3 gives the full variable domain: DAMVIQNPRYQVTQFGKPVTLSCSQTLNHNVMYWYQQKSSQAPKLLFHYYDKDFNNEADTPDNFQSRRPNTSFCFLDIRSPGLGDTAMYLCATSITGQGPNYGYTFGSGTRLTVV.

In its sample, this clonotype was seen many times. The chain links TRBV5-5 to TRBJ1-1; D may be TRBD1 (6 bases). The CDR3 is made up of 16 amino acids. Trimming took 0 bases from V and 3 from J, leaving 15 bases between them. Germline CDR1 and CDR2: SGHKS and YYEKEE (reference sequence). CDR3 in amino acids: CASSLVVRGADTEAFF. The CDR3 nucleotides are TGTGCCAGCAGCTTGGTGGTGCGGGGGGCGGACACTGAAGCTTTCTTT.

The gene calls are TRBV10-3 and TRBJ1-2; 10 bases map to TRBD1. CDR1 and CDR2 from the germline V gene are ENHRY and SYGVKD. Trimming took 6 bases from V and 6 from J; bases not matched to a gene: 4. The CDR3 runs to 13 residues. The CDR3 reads CAISGTGVNGYTF. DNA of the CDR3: TGTGCCATCAGCGGGACAGGGGTAAATGGCTACACCTTC.

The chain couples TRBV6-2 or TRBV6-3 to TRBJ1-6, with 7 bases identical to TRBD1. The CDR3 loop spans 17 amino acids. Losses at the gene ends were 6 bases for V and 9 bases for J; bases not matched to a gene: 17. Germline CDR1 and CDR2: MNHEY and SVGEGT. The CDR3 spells CASSSNRQGRSRSPLHF. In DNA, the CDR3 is TGTGCCAGCAGCTCTAACCGACAGGGCCGATCTCGTTCACCCCTCCACTTT.

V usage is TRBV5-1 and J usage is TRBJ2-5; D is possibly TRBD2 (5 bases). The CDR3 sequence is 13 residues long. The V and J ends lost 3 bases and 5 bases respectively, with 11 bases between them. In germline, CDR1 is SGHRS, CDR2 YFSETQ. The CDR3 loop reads CASSSDFWETQYF. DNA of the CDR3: TGCGCCAGCAGCTCGGACTTTTGGGAGACCCAGTACTTC.

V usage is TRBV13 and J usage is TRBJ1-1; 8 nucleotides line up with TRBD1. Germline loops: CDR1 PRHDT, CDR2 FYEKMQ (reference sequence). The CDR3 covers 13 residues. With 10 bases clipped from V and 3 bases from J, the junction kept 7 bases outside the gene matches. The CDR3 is CATDVRGHTEAFF. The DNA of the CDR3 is TGTGCCACGGATGTCAGGGGGCACACTGAAGCTTTCTTT.

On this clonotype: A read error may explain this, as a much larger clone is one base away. The CDR3 DNA reads TGTGCCGCCAGTGCCCACAGGGGGGAGGGCAATCAGCCCCAGCATTTT. It specifies CAASAHRGEGNQPQHF. The chain is built from TRBV24-1 and TRBJ1-5; TRBD1 matches at 8 bases. Per germline, CDR1 KGHDR and CDR2 SFDVKD. The CDR3 sequence is 16 residues long.

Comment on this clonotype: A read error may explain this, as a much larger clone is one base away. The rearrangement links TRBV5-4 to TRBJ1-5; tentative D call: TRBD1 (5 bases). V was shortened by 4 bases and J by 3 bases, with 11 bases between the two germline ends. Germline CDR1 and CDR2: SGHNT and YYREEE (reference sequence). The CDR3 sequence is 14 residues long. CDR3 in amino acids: CASSPQDPNQPQHF. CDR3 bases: TGTGCCAGCAGCCCACAGGACCCCAATCAGCCCCAGCATTTT.